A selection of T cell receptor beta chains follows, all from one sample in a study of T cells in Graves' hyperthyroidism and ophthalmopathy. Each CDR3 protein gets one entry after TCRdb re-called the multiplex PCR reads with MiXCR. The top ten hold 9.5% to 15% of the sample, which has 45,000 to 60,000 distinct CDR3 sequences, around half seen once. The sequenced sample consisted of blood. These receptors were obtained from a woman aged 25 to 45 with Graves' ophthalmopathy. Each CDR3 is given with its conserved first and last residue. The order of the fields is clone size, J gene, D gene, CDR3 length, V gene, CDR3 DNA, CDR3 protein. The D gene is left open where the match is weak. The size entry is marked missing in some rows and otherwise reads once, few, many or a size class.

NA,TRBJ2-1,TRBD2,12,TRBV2,TGTGCCAGCTACCTAGCGGTCGGGGAGCAGTTCTTC,CASYLAVGEQFF
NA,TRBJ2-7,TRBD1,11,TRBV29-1,TGCAGCCGGACAGGGGCAGCCGAGCAGTACTTC,CSRTGAAEQYF
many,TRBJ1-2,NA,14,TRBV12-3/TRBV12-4,TGTGCCAGCAGTCCTTCGACACGCGGGAGGGGCTACACCTTC,CASSPSTRGRGYTF
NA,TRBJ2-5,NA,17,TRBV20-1,TGCAGTGCTACCCTAGGCACTTTACGAGCACGACAAGAGACCCAGTACTTC,CSATLGTLRARQETQYF
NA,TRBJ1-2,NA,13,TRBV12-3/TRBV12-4,TGTGCCAGCAGGGATAGCGGGGGGGGAGGCTACACCTTC,CASRDSGGGGYTF
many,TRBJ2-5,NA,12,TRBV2,TGTGCCAGCAGTGATTTTGTAGAGACCCAGTACTTC,CASSDFVETQYF
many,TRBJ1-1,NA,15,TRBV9,TGTGCCAGCAGCGTAGGTGACCCGGGGAACACTGAAGCTTTCTTT,CASSVGDPGNTEAFF
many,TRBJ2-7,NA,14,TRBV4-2,TGTGCCAGCAGCCCCCGGAGGGTTCGGTCCGAGCAGTACTTC,CASSPRRVRSEQYF
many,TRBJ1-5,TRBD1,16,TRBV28,TGTGCCAGCAGTTCCCCCGGACAGGGGCAGTGGCAGCCCCAGCATTTT,CASSSPGQGQWQPQHF
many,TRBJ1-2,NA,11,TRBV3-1,TGTGCCAGCAGCCAACTTCATGGCTACACCTTC,CASSQLHGYTF
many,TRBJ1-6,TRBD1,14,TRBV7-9,TGTGCCAGCAGCTTACCAGGGGGCCCTTCACCCCTCCACTTT,CASSLPGGPSPLHF
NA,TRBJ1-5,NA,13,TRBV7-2,TGTGCCAGCAGCCCCAACCTGGGTCAGCCCCAACATTTT,CASSPNLGQPQHF
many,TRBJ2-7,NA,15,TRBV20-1,TGCAGTGCTAGAGGGGAGGCCCTGAGCTCCTACGAGCAGTACTTC,CSARGEALSSYEQYF
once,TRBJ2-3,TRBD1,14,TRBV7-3,TGTGCCAGCAGTACGACAGGGGGACACGACGAGCAGTATTTT,CASSTTGGHDEQYF
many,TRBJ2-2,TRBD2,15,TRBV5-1,TGCGCCAGCAGCTTGACATTGGGGGGGACCGGGGAGCTGTTTTTT,CASSLTLGGTGELFF
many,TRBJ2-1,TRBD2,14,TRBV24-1,TGTGCCACCGAGGGGACTAGCGGCCACAATGAGCAGTTCTTC,CATEGTSGHNEQFF
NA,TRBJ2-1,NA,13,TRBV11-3,TGTGCCAGCTTAACGAGGTCCTACAATGAGCAGTTCTTC,CASLTRSYNEQFF
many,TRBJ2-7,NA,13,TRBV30,TGTGCCTGGAGTGGAGGGCGGACCTACGAGCAGTACTTC,CAWSGGRTYEQYF
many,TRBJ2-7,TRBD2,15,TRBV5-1,TGCGCCAGCAGCGCACTAGCGGGAGGACCCTACGAGCAGTACTTC,CASSALAGGPYEQYF
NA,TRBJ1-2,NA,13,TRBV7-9,TGTGCCGGCAGCCGGACAGCCGCCTATGGCTACACCTTC,CAGSRTAAYGYTF
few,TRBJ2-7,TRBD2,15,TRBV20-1,TGCAGTGCTGAAAGGACTAGCGGACTCTCCTACGAGCAGTACTTC,CSAERTSGLSYEQYF
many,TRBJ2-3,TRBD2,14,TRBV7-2,TGTGCCAGCAGCTTGGGGACTAGCGCAGATACGCAGTATTTT,CASSLGTSADTQYF
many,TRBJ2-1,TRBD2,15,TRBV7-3,TGTGCCAGCAGCTTTGGACTAGCGGAATACAATGAGCAGTTCTTC,CASSFGLAEYNEQFF
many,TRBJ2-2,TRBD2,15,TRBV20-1,TGCAGTGCCCGACTAGCGGGGGGGTACACCGGGGAGCTGTTTTTT,CSARLAGGYTGELFF
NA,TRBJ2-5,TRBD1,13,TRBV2,TGTGCCACAAAGGACAGGGGTGGTGAGACCCAGTACTTC,CATKDRGGETQYF
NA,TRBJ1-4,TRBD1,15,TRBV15,TGTGCCGCCAGCACCCCGGACAGGAGGAATGAAAAACTGTTTTTT,CAASTPDRRNEKLFF
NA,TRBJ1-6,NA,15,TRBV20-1,TGCAGTGCTAGAGGAGATAGCTGGAACGATTCACCCCTCCACTTT,CSARGDSWNDSPLHF
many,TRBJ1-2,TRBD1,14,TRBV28,TGTGCCAGCAGTTGGACAGGGGGCACGGATGGCTACACCTTC,CASSWTGGTDGYTF
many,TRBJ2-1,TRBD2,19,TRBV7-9,TGTGCCAGCAGCCCTCGACTAGCGGGAGTTAGGAGCTCCTACAATGAGCAGTTCTTC,CASSPRLAGVRSSYNEQFF
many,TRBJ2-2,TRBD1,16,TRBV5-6,TGTGCCAGCAGCTTATGGACAGGGTACTCCACCGGGGAGCTGTTTTTT,CASSLWTGYSTGELFF
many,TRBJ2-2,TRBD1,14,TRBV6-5,TGTGCCAGTAACGACAGGGGGGTAACCGGGGAGCTGTTTTTT,CASNDRGVTGELFF
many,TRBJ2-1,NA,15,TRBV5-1,TGCGCCAGCAGCCATATCGACCCGATATCTAATGAGCAGTTCTTC,CASSHIDPISNEQFF
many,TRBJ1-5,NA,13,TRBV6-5,TGTGCCAGCAAGGTTAATTCTGGTCAGCCCCAGCATTTT,CASKVNSGQPQHF
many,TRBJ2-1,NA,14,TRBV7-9,TGTGCCAGCAGCTTCCCCTTATCACGCTATGAGCAGTTCTTC,CASSFPLSRYEQFF
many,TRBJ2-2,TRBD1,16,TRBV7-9,TGTGCCAGCATCACATCCGGGACAGGGAACACCGGGGAGCTGTTTTTT,CASITSGTGNTGELFF
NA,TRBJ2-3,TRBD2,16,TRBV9,TGTGCCAGCAGCGCCATAGCGGGATTTAGCACAGATACGCAGTATTTT,CASSAIAGFSTDTQYF
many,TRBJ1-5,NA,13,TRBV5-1,TGCGCCAGCAGCTTGGGACAGCATCAGCCCCAGCATTTT,CASSLGQHQPQHF
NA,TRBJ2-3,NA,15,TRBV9,TGTGCCAGCAGCGCGAGACTAACCCAGACAGATACGCAGTATTTT,CASSARLTQTDTQYF
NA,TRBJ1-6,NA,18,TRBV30,TGTGCCTGGAGTTTAAGCGTACTGGGTAGCTCCTATAATTCACCCCTCCACTTT,CAWSLSVLGSSYNSPLHF
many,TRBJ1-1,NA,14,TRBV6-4,TGTGCCAGCAGTGACGGAGAGATGAACACTGAAGCTTTCTTT,CASSDGEMNTEAFF
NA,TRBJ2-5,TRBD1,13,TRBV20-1,TGCAGTGCAACAAGAGGGGGCCGGGAGACCCAGTACTTC,CSATRGGRETQYF
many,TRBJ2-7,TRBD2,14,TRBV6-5,TGTGCCAGCAGGTCTTATGGGACTAGCTACGAGCAGTACTTC,CASRSYGTSYEQYF
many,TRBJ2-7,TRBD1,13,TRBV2,TGTGCCAGCGTTGGGACAGGAGGGGGTGAGCAGTACTTC,CASVGTGGGEQYF
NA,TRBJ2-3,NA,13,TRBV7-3,TGTGACAGCGGCTCTACGGGGGTAGATACGCAGTATTTT,CDSGSTGVDTQYF
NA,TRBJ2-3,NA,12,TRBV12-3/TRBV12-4,TGTGCCACCAGTCTGGGGGCGGATACGCAGTATTTT,CATSLGADTQYF
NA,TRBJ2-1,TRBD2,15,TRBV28,TGTGCCAGCAGTCCGCCCCTAGCGGGAGTGGGGGAGCAGTTCTTC,CASSPPLAGVGEQFF
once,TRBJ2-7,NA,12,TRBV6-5,TGTGCCAGCAGTCTCCCCCATGGCGAGCAGTACTTC,CASSLPHGEQYF
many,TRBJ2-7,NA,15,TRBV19,TGTGCCAGTAGCCCCGACAGGTTGGTCGCCTACGAGCAGTACTTC,CASSPDRLVAYEQYF
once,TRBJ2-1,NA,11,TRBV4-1,TGCGCCAGCAGCCAGAACAATGAGCAGTTCTTC,CASSQNNEQFF
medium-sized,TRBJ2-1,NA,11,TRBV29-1,TGCAGCGTTGCTGAGGGCCATGAGCAGTTCTTC,CSVAEGHEQFF
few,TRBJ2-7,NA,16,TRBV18,TGTGCCAGCTCACCACAGGAGGGGGTAGTACGTTACGAGCAGTACTTC,CASSPQEGVVRYEQYF
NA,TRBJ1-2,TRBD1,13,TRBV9,TGTGCCAGCAGACCGACAGGGAGCTATGGCTACATCTTC,CASRPTGSYGYIF
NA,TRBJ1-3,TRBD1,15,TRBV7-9,TGTGCCAGCAGCTTAGCGCGGGACAGGGGCAACACCATATATTTT,CASSLARDRGNTIYF